This TCR beta chain was sequenced in a study of cytomegalovirus exposure and HLA in healthy donors. Study-wide findings and caveats: The classifier was said to identify cytomegalovirus status with high specificity and sensitivity. The sole available immune exposure information was CMV serostatus.

These donors counted as nominally healthy when sampled, but unrecorded immune exposures were likely. In the PCR, 60 Vbeta and 13 Jbeta primers were used. Only in-frame clones appear in the TCRdb table, and some are missing; sequencing was by immunoSEQ multiplex PCR. The sample has about 180,000 clones; around 82% are singletons. Turning to this clone: Antigen unknown.

The clonotype originates from a man between 60 and 75 years old in good health and CMV-seronegative. Input material: PBMCs.

The CDR3 reads CASSEAVRGYEQYF. CDR3 coding DNA: TGTGCCAGCAGTGAAGCGGTGAGGGGGTACGAGCAGTACTTC. The chain is built from TRBV6-1 and TRBJ2-7; a possible D gene is TRBD1 (6 bases). Germline V gene lookup returns CDR1 MNHNS and CDR2 SASEGT. V was trimmed by 0 bases and J by 4 bases, leaving 10 bases between them. The length of the CDR3 is 14 residues.